These 17 T cell receptor beta chains came from one sample sequenced in a study of shared clonotypes between healthy human individuals. Using immunoSEQ multiplex PCR, the repertoire was profiled, and TCRdb retains in-frame clones only, with some absent. The table shows some 510,000 clones, with approximately 79% occurring only once. Material: PBMCs. These receptors were collected from a woman between 35 and 50 years old in good health. Some clones in this sample may be carry-over from other donors' samples.

In this sample, this clone turned up once. This chain joins TRBV7-6 and TRBJ1-4, with TRBD1 as a possible D gene (5 bases). Germline V gene sequence: CDR1 SGHVS, CDR2 FNYEAQ. With 4 bases removed from V and 2 bases from J, the gap between germline ends came to 14 bases. This CDR3 region has 16 residues. CDR3 loop: CASSYGSKGTNEKLFF. The CDR3 DNA follows: TGTGCCAGCAGCTACGGGAGCAAGGGGACTAATGAAAAACTGTTTTTT.

This clone was recorded only once. V usage is TRBV28 and J usage is TRBJ2-5; possibly TRBD1 or TRBD2 for D (5 bases each). Germline V CDR1 and CDR2: MDHEN, SYDVKM. The CDR3 loop spans 15 amino acids. The CDR3 here is CATGRRVGEQETQYF. In DNA form, the CDR3 reads TGTGCTACTGGTCGAAGAGTGGGGGAGCAAGAGACCCAGTACTTC.

The J gene is TRBJ2-7, the V gene TRBV2; possibly TRBD1 for D (6 bases). Germline V lookup: CDR1 SNHLY, CDR2 FYNNEI. Trimming pared 7 bases from V and 0 bases from J, leaving 16 bases between. This CDR3 region has 15 residues. This chain's CDR3 is CASTPWGRNSYEQYF. Written as DNA, the CDR3 is TGTGCCAGCACCCCCTGGGGGCGAAACTCCTACGAGCAGTACTTC.

CDR3 residues: CASSIESVSNQPQHF. The CDR3 nucleotides read TGTGCCAGTAGTATAGAGTCGGTTAGCAATCAGCCCCAGCATTTT. J is TRBJ1-5 and V is TRBV19; D remains unclear. V was shortened by 0 bases and J by 0 bases, with 6 bases between the two germline ends. The germline V gene has CDR1 LNHDA and CDR2 SQIVND (reference sequence). The CDR3 contains 15 residues.

The rearrangement joins TRBV5-1 to TRBJ2-7; D ambiguous. This CDR3 contains 15 residues. The germline V gene has CDR1 SGHRS and CDR2 YFSETQ. V shed 4 bases and J shed 3 bases, with 17 bases lying between them. CDR3 protein: CASSLRPQNSYEQYF. In nucleotides, the CDR3 is TGCGCCAGCAGCCTGAGGCCTCAGAATAGCTACGAGCAGTACTTC.

The chain joins TRBV5-1 to TRBJ2-2, with D maybe TRBD1 (5 bases). V dropped 0 bases and J dropped 3 bases, with 12 bases sitting between them. Looked up from germline, CDR1 is SGHRS and CDR2 is YFSETQ. The CDR3 is 16 amino acids. This chain's CDR3 is CASSLVTDSYTGELFF. For the CDR3, the DNA is TGCGCCAGCAGCTTGGTGACAGACTCTTACACCGGGGAGCTGTTTTTT.

The chain couples TRBV27 to TRBJ2-7; D assignment may be TRBD1 or TRBD2 (7 bases each). The ends were cut back, 4 bases at V and 6 bases at J, with 16 bases in the middle. Germline CDR1 reads MNHEY; CDR2 reads SMNVEV (reference sequence). This CDR3 has 14 amino acids. In DNA, the CDR3 is TGTGCCAGCAGTTCCAGGGGGGGGGAGTTCGAGCAGTACTTC. Its protein is CASSSRGGEFEQYF.

The genes are TRBV29-1 and TRBJ2-7, with D perhaps matching TRBD1 (5 bases). V was clipped by 4 bases and J by 0 bases, with 10 bases between them. This CDR3 is built from 13 residues. Germline values: CDR1 SQVTM, CDR2 ANQGSEA. CDR3 sequence: CSVGPGRSYEQYF. As DNA, the CDR3 is TGCAGCGTTGGTCCAGGGCGCTCCTACGAGCAGTACTTC.

This clone was seen more than once but under ten times. The V call is TRBV30, the J call TRBJ1-1; a weak D match, TRBD1 (5 bases). This CDR3 comprises 13 residues. CDR1 GTSNPN and CDR2 SVGIG come from the germline V gene (reference sequence). V gave up 4 bases and J gave up 3 bases, with 12 bases separating them. CDR3 loop: CAWIGTHYTEAFF. Here the CDR3 DNA reads TGTGCCTGGATCGGGACGCATTACACTGAAGCTTTCTTT.

This chain links TRBV5-4 with TRBJ1-1; TRBD1 matches 10 bases. The CDR3 is 16 residues long. Germline loops: CDR1 SGHNT, CDR2 YYREEE (reference sequence). V was pared by 4 bases and J by 4 bases, with 10 bases of the junction left unmatched. DNA for the CDR3: TGTGCCAGCAGCCCCGCCACCGGACAGGGGGGCACTGAAGCTTTCTTT. The encoded protein is CASSPATGQGGTEAFF.

The chain joins TRBV7-2 to TRBJ2-2, with 7 positions matching TRBD2. The junction had 0 bases not matched to a gene; V was cut back by 2 bases and J by 3 bases. CDR1 is SGHTA and CDR2 is FQGNSA in the germline V gene. The CDR3 loop spans 14 amino acids. As DNA, the CDR3 is TGTGCCAGCAGCTTAAGCGGGGACACCGGGGAGCTGTTTTTT. It codes for CASSLSGDTGELFF.

This rearrangement joins TRBV7-9 to TRBJ1-2; D is undetermined. The CDR3 runs 16 residues. V shed 2 bases and J shed 4 bases, with 17 bases lying between them. Germline CDR1 reads SEHNR; CDR2 reads FQNEAQ (reference sequence). The CDR3 sequence: CASSLSLRGQAYGYTF. The CDR3 nucleotides are TGTGCCAGCAGCTTAAGTTTGCGCGGCCAGGCCTATGGCTACACCTTC.

The chain links TRBV4-2 to TRBJ2-5; possibly TRBD2 for D (5 bases). This CDR3 is 14 amino acids long. Germline V gene data show CDR1 as LGHNA and CDR2 as YNFKEQ. Trimming cost V 0 bases and J 5 bases, with 10 bases left between them. The CDR3 nucleotides are TGTGCCAGCAGCCAAGATCCCAGAGGGGAGACCCAGTACTTC. It encodes CASSQDPRGETQYF.

This chain links TRBV6-5 with TRBJ2-1, with D perhaps matching TRBD1 (6 bases). From germline, CDR1 is MNHEY and CDR2 SVGAGI. Trimming removed 6 bases at V and 6 bases at J, with 12 bases between. The CDR3 extends over 13 amino acids. In DNA, the CDR3 is TGTGCCAGCAGGACGGGACAATCCAATGAGCAGTTCTTC. It encodes CASRTGQSNEQFF.

The genes are TRBV27 and TRBJ2-1; possibly TRBD1 for D (5 bases). V was trimmed by 2 bases and J by 6 bases, leaving 14 bases between them. In germline, CDR1 is MNHEY, CDR2 SMNVEV (reference sequence). The CDR3 has 15 amino acids. CDR3 residues: CASSLVGAMPNEQFF. CDR3 DNA sequence: TGTGCCAGCAGTTTAGTTGGGGCGATGCCCAATGAGCAGTTCTTC.

This chain links TRBV29-1 with TRBJ2-7, with TRBD2 identical over 10 bases. J lost 5 bases, V lost 6 bases, and 7 bases had no gene match. The germline gives CDR1 SQVTM, CDR2 ANQGSEA. This CDR3 contains 13 residues. CDR3 sequence reads: CSVSLAGVHEQYF. The CDR3 region has the DNA TGCAGCGTCTCTCTAGCGGGAGTTCACGAGCAGTACTTC.

The rearrangement links TRBV29-1 to TRBJ2-6; perhaps D is TRBD1 or TRBD2 (6 bases each). The CDR3 runs 17 residues. The V end lost 1 base, the J end lost 2 bases, and 15 bases lay between the germline ends. Germline CDR1 SQVTM, CDR2 ANQGSEA. CDR3 sequence: CSVEAGAGLAGANVLTF. CDR3 bases: TGCAGCGTTGAAGCGGGGGCAGGGTTGGCTGGGGCCAACGTCCTGACTTTC.